The present TCR beta chain was sequenced within a study of blood T cell repertoires in COVID-19. Germline values: CDR1 SGHAT, CDR2 FQNNGV. V dropped 5 bases and J dropped 0 bases, with 13 bases sitting between them. The CDR3 runs to 16 residues. Sequencing was performed with immunoSEQ multiplex PCR; in TCRdb, only in-frame clones are kept and a portion is missing. The sample has 200,000 or so clones; about 90% are singletons. Specimen: peripheral blood. This sequence originates from a man aged 30 to 45 with COVID-19, enrolled during active disease. V and J are TRBV11-2 and TRBJ2-2; TRBD2 might be the D (7 bases). As DNA, the CDR3 is TGTGCCAGCAGCGCCCGGGGGGCTGCGAACACCGGGGAGCTGTTTTTT. It encodes CASSARGAANTGELFF. The full variable domain, rest sourced from reference TRBV11-2 and TRBJ2-2, is EAGVAQSPRYKIIEKRQSVAFWCNPISGHATLYWYQQILGQGPKLLIQFQNNGVVDDSQLPKDRFSAERLKGVDSTLKIQPAKLEDSAVYLCASSARGAANTGELFFGEGSRLTVL.